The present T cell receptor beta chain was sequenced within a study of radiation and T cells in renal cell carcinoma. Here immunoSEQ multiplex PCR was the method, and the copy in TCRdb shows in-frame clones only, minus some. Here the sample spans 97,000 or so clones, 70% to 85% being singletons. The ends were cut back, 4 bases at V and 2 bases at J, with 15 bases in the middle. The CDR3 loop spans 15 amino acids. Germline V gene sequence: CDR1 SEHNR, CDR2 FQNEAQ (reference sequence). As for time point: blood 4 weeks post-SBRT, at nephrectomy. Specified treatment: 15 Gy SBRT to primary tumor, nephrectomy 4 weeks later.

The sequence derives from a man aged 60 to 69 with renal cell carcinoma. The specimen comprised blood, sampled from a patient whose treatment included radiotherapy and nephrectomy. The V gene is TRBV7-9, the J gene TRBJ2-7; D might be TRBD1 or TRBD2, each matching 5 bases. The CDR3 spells CASSSSGTVPYEQYF. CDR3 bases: TGTGCCAGCAGCTCGTCCGGGACGGTTCCCTACGAGCAGTACTTC. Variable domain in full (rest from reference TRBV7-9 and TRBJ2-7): DTGVSQNPRHKITKRGQNVTFRCDPISEHNRLYWYRQTLGQGPEFLTYFQNEAQLEKSRLLSDRFSAERPKGSFSTLEIQRTEQGDSAMYLCASSSSGTVPYEQYFGPGTRLTVT.